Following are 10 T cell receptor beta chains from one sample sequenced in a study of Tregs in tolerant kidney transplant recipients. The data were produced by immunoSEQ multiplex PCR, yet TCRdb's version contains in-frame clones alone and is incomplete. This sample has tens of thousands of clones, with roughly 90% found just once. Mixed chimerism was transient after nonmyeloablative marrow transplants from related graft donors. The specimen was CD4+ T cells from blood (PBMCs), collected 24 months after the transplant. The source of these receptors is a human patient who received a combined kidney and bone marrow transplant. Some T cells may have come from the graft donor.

This CDR3 reads CASRMGIWGGDDGYTF. The CDR3 nucleotides are TGTGCCAGCCGAATGGGGATATGGGGGGGAGACGATGGCTACACCTTC. The genes are TRBV7-9 and TRBJ1-2; perhaps TRBD1 as D (5 bases). V was shortened by 8 bases and J by 6 bases, with 25 bases between the two germline ends. The length of the CDR3 is 16 residues. Germline V gene data show CDR1 as SEHNR and CDR2 as FQNEAQ (reference sequence). Variable domain in full (rest from reference TRBV7-9 and TRBJ1-2): DTGVSQNPRHKITKRGQNVTFRCDPISEHNRLYWYRQTLGQGPEFLTYFQNEAQLEKSRLLSDRFSAERPKGSFSTLEIQRTEQGDSAMYLCASRMGIWGGDDGYTFGSGTRLTVV.

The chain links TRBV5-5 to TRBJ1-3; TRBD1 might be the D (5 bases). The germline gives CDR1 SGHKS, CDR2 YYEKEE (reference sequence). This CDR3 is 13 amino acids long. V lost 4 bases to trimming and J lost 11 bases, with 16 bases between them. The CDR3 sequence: CASSQGTAPSIYF. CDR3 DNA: TGTGCCAGCAGCCAAGGGACTGCCCCATCCATATATTTT. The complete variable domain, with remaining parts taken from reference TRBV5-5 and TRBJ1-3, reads DAGVTQSPTHLIKTRGQQVTLRCSPISGHKSVSWYQQVLGQGPQFIFQYYEKEERGRGNFPDRFSARQFPNYSSELNVNALLLGDSALYLCASSQGTAPSIYFGEGSWLTVV.

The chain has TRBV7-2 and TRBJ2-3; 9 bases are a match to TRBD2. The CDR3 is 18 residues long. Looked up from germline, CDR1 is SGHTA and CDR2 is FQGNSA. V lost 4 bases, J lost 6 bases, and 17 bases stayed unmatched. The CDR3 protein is CASSSEPTSGSRPDTQYF. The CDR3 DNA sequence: TGTGCCAGCAGCTCCGAACCGACTAGCGGTTCCAGGCCGGATACGCAGTATTTT.

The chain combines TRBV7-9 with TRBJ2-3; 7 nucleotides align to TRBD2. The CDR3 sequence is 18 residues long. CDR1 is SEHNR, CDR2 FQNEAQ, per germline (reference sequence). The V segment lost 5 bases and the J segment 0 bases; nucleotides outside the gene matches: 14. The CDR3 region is CASSPRTGGSRSTDTQYF. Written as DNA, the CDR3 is TGTGCCAGCAGCCCCAGGACGGGGGGATCCCGAAGCACAGATACGCAGTATTTT.

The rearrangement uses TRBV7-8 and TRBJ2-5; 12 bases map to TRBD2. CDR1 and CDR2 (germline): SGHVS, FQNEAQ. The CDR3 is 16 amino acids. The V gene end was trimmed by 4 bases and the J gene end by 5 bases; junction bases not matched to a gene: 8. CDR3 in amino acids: CASSSNLAGGIETQYF. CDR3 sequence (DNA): TGTGCCAGCAGCTCCAATCTAGCGGGGGGGATCGAGACCCAGTACTTC.

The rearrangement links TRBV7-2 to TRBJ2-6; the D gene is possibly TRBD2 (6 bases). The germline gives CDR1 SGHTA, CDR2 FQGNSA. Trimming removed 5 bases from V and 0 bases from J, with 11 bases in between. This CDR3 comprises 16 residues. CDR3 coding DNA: TGTGCCAGCAGCCCCCGCGGGACCTCTGGGGCCAACGTCCTGACTTTC. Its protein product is CASSPRGTSGANVLTF.

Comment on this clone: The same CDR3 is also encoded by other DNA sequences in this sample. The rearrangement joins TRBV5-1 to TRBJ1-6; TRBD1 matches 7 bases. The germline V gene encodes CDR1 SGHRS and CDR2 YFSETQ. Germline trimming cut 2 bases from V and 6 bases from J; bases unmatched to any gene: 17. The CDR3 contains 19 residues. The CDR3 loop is CASSFSRGVGAGGNSPLHF. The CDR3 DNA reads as TGCGCCAGCAGCTTCTCGAGGGGAGTGGGAGCAGGGGGTAATTCACCCCTCCACTTT.

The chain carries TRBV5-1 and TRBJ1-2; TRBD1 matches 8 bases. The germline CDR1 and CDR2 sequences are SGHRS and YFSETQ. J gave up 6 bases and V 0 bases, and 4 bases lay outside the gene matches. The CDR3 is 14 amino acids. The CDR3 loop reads CASSLDRGTDGYTF. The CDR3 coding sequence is TGCGCCAGCAGCTTGGACAGGGGGACGGATGGCTACACCTTC.

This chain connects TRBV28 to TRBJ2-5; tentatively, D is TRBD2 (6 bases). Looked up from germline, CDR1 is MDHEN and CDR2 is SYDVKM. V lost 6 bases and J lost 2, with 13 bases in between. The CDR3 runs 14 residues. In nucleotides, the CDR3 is TGTGCCAGCAGCCTCAGCGGGCTACAAGAGACCCAGTACTTC. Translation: CASSLSGLQETQYF.

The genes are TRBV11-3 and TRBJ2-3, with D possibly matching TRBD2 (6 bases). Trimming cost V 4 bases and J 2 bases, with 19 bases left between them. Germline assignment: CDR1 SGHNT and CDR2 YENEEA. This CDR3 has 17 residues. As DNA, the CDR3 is TGTGCCAGCAGCTCCTACCTAGCGCGGAGATTCACAGATACGCAGTATTTT. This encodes CASSSYLARRFTDTQYF.